A selection of T cell receptor beta chains follows, all from one sample in a study of blood T cell repertoires in COVID-19. Produced via immunoSEQ multiplex PCR; TCRdb's table is partial and in-frame only. The sample has some 270,000 clones; around 81% are singletons. The specimen was peripheral blood. All receptors come from a person aged 70 to 85 with COVID-19, enrolled during active disease. The CDR3 runs from the conserved cysteine through the conserved F or W. Fields, in order: J gene, V gene, D gene, clone size, CDR3 DNA, CDR3 protein. D genes are given only for firm matches. Some rows mark clone size as missing; the rest say once, few, many or name a class of expanded clone.

TRBJ2-5	TRBV5-4	.	.	TGTGCCAGCAGCTTGGACAGAACGGAGACCCAGTACTTC	CASSLDRTETQYF
TRBJ2-3	TRBV5-4	.	.	TGTGCCAGCAGCTTGGGAGGATCGGGGTATACCACAGATACGCAGTATTTT	CASSLGGSGYTTDTQYF
TRBJ2-3	TRBV12-3/TRBV12-4	.	few	TGTGCCAGCCGCGGCACAGATACGCAGTATTTT	CASRGTDTQYF
TRBJ1-1	TRBV6-2/TRBV6-3	.	.	TGTGCCAGCAGCCGAGACGGGGGGCGGACTGAAGCTTTCTTT	CASSRDGGRTEAFF
TRBJ2-4	TRBV10-3	TRBD2	.	TGTGCCATCAGTGAAGGGACTAGCGGGTGGGGGGAAAACATTCAGTACTTC	CAISEGTSGWGENIQYF
TRBJ2-7	TRBV28	TRBD1	.	TGTGCCAGCAGTACCCGGACAGGGGGCCTTAACGAGCAGTACTTC	CASSTRTGGLNEQYF
TRBJ2-3	TRBV11-2	TRBD2	.	TGTGCCAGCAGCCCTAGACTAGCGTCAGATACGCAGTATTTT	CASSPRLASDTQYF
TRBJ2-2	TRBV29-1	TRBD2	.	TGCAGCGTACCGACTAGCGCAACCGGGGAGCTGTTTTTT	CSVPTSATGELFF
TRBJ1-2	TRBV2	.	.	TGTGCCAGCAGTGAAGAAGTGCAGGTCTATGGCTACACCTTC	CASSEEVQVYGYTF
TRBJ1-5	TRBV27	.	once	TGTGCCAGCAGTTTAAGGGGCCCAAATAGCAATCAGCCCCAGCATTTT	CASSLRGPNSNQPQHF
TRBJ2-3	TRBV7-3	.	.	TGTGCCAGCAGCTCCACGGGGGAAGGGACAGATACGCAGTATTTT	CASSSTGEGTDTQYF
TRBJ2-1	TRBV5-1	.	few	TGCGCCAGCAGCCCCTTGTCCCCCTACAATGAGCAGTTCTTC	CASSPLSPYNEQFF
TRBJ1-5	TRBV4-2	.	.	TGTGCCAGCAGCCAAGAAGGCGGAATGTATCAGCCCCAGCATTTT	CASSQEGGMYQPQHF
TRBJ2-2	TRBV14	TRBD2	.	TGTGCCAGCAGAGCGGGAGTGAGGACCACCGGGGAGCTGTTTTTT	CASRAGVRTTGELFF
TRBJ1-2	TRBV29-1	.	.	TGCAGCGTTGAAGAGTCAGGTCTACGTGGCTACACCTTC	CSVEESGLRGYTF
TRBJ2-7	TRBV4-1	.	.	TGCGCCAGCAGCCAAGATCTCGGTAATACTATGATCTACGAGCAGTACTTC	CASSQDLGNTMIYEQYF
TRBJ1-5	TRBV18	TRBD1	.	TGTGCCAGCTCACCAGACAGGGATCAGCCCCAGCATTTT	CASSPDRDQPQHF
TRBJ1-5	TRBV11-2	TRBD1	.	TGTGCCAGCAGCACAGGGGGGAGCAATCAGCCCCAGCATTTT	CASSTGGSNQPQHF
TRBJ1-6	TRBV7-8	.	.	TGTGCCAGCAGCAGCGGCGTCTCCTATAATTCACCCCTCCACTTT	CASSSGVSYNSPLHF
TRBJ2-1	TRBV6-4	TRBD2	.	TGTGCCAGCAGCGGTACTAGCGTCAATGAGCAGTTCTTC	CASSGTSVNEQFF
TRBJ2-7	TRBV7-2	.	.	TGTGCCAGCAGCTTAGAAGTGGTGACAGGAAATCCCATCTTC	CASSLEVVTGNPIF
TRBJ2-1	TRBV7-3	TRBD2	.	TGTGCCAGCAGCGCAACGACTAGCGCCAGCTCCTACAATGAGCAGTTCTTC	CASSATTSASSYNEQFF
TRBJ2-5	TRBV29-1	.	.	TGCAGCGTAGGGTCTATTGGGCAGGGCTATTCGGAGACCCAGTACTTC	CSVGSIGQGYSETQYF
TRBJ2-1	TRBV28	.	.	TGTGCCAGCAGTTCTAGTCGGGGGAGCTCCTACAATGAGCAGTTCTTC	CASSSSRGSSYNEQFF
TRBJ1-1	TRBV5-1	TRBD1	.	TGCGCCAGCAGCCTGGGACAGAGTGAAGCTTTCTTT	CASSLGQSEAFF
TRBJ2-2	TRBV7-9	.	.	TGTGCCAGCAGCTCCCCAGGGGTTCGTAATGACGGGGAGCTGTTTTTT	CASSSPGVRNDGELFF
TRBJ1-3	TRBV28	.	once	TGTGCCAGCAGCCTTAAGCCCCCAGGGTACGGAAACACCATATATTTT	CASSLKPPGYGNTIYF
TRBJ1-6	TRBV6-5	TRBD1	.	TGTGCCAGCAGAGCGGGACAGGGTGGATCACCCCTCCACTTT	CASRAGQGGSPLHF
TRBJ2-2	TRBV5-1	.	.	TGCGCCAGCAGCTTAACATTGAACACCGGGGAGCTGTTTTTT	CASSLTLNTGELFF
TRBJ1-3	TRBV10-3	TRBD1	few	TGTGCCATCAACCAGGGGGCCGGAAACACCATATATTTT	CAINQGAGNTIYF
TRBJ2-2	TRBV19	.	.	TGTGCCAGTAGTATTCGCCAGGGAACCGGGGAGCTGTTTTTT	CASSIRQGTGELFF
TRBJ2-2	TRBV6-2/TRBV6-3	TRBD2	.	TGTGCCAGCAGTTACACGGGACTAGTACAAACCGGGGAGCTGTTTTTT	CASSYTGLVQTGELFF
TRBJ2-7	TRBV18	TRBD1	.	TGTGCCAGCTCGCCGGGACAGGGTATTAACGAGCAGTACTTC	CASSPGQGINEQYF
TRBJ2-2	TRBV5-1	.	.	TGCGCCAGCAGCTTGGCAGGGAACACCGGGGAGCTGTTTTTT	CASSLAGNTGELFF
TRBJ2-7	TRBV14	.	.	TGTGCCAGCAGCCAGGTTCTTGTCACATCCTACGAGCAGTACTTC	CASSQVLVTSYEQYF
TRBJ2-1	TRBV4-1	.	once	TGCGCCACCACCGAAAGGGGGGAGCAGTTCTTC	CATTERGEQFF
TRBJ1-2	TRBV7-3	TRBD1	.	TGTGCCAGCAGCCCCGGGACAGGGGAAGGCTACACCTTC	CASSPGTGEGYTF
TRBJ2-7	TRBV5-6	.	.	TGTGCCAGCAGCTTGGTCGAGACAGCATCCTACGAGCAGTACTTC	CASSLVETASYEQYF
TRBJ2-7	TRBV2	.	.	TGTGCCAGCGGCGGGGCCTACGAGCAGTACTTC	CASGGAYEQYF
TRBJ2-3	TRBV4-3	TRBD1	.	TGCGCCAGCAGCCAGGGGGACAGGGCAGATACGCAGTATTTT	CASSQGDRADTQYF
TRBJ1-1	TRBV2	TRBD1	.	TGTGCCAGCAACTCGAGGACAGGGGAGAACACTGAAGCTTTCTTT	CASNSRTGENTEAFF
TRBJ2-1	TRBV5-4	TRBD1	.	TGTGCCAGCAGCCTAATCGGCCTAGGGACAGGGAGAACTTATGAGCAGTTCTTC	CASSLIGLGTGRTYEQFF
TRBJ2-7	TRBV7-8	TRBD1	once	TGTGCCAGCAGCTTAGGACAGGGCTTCGAGCAGTACTTC	CASSLGQGFEQYF
TRBJ1-1	TRBV7-2	.	.	TGTGCCAGCAGCAGAGACACTGAAGCTTTCTTT	CASSRDTEAFF
TRBJ2-1	TRBV7-9	TRBD2	few	TGTGCCAGCAGCTCCCGAGCGGGGGTTAATGAGCAGTTCTTC	CASSSRAGVNEQFF
TRBJ1-2	TRBV7-2	TRBD1	once	TGTGCCAGCAGCTTAGCGCAGTCAGGGGGCAGATATGGCTACACCTTC	CASSLAQSGGRYGYTF
TRBJ2-2	TRBV19	.	.	TGTGCCACTCTGAGGGGGTTCAACACCGGGGAGCTGTTTTTT	CATLRGFNTGELFF
TRBJ1-1	TRBV4-1	.	.	TGCGCCAGCAGCCGGCAACACCTCATGAACACTGAAGCTTTCTTT	CASSRQHLMNTEAFF
TRBJ2-1	TRBV5-4	.	.	TGTGCCAGCAGCCGCCCCGGGACAGGGTACGCGGGAGGGCACAATGAGCAGTTCTTC	CASSRPGTGYAGGHNEQFF
TRBJ2-1	TRBV9	.	.	TGTGCCAGCAGCGTAGACGGGGACTCCTACAATGAGCAGTTCTTC	CASSVDGDSYNEQFF
TRBJ2-1	TRBV29-1	.	.	TGCAGCGTTATGGGGGGGCCCTACAATGAGCAGTTCTTC	CSVMGGPYNEQFF
TRBJ1-2	TRBV7-9	TRBD1	.	TGTGCCAGCAGGTTAGGGACAGGGGGCGGCTACACCTTC	CASRLGTGGGYTF
TRBJ1-6	TRBV7-2	TRBD1	.	TGTGCCAGCAAAGGGGGCGCCTATAATTCACCCCTCCACTTT	CASKGGAYNSPLHF
TRBJ1-6	TRBV7-2	TRBD1	.	TGTGCCAGCAGCTTACTAGGGGGGACAGGGGGCCGTCCCCTCCACTTT	CASSLLGGTGGRPLHF
TRBJ2-7	TRBV7-2	TRBD2	few	TGTGCCAGCAGCTTAAAGTTTCACGCGGGAGGGAGTTCCTACGAGCAGTACTTC	CASSLKFHAGGSSYEQYF
TRBJ2-3	TRBV19	TRBD2	.	TGTGCCACCCGAGCGGGAGGGCCAGGTACGCAGTATTTT	CATRAGGPGTQYF
TRBJ1-1	TRBV12-3/TRBV12-4	.	.	TGTGCCAGCAGTTTTGTCTACACTGAAGCTTTCTTT	CASSFVYTEAFF
TRBJ1-5	TRBV3-1/TRBV3-2	.	.	TGTGCTCTAATTGAGGGCTTTCAGCCCCAGCATTTT	CALIEGFQPQHF
TRBJ1-3	TRBV6-2/TRBV6-3	.	.	TGTGCCAGCAGTTCCATACTCCTCCAGGGAATTGCCGGAAACACCATATATTTT	CASSSILLQGIAGNTIYF
TRBJ2-1	TRBV15	TRBD2	.	TGTGCCACCAGCAGAGTTCAGGGACTAGCGGGAGTCTTTAAGAATAATGAGCAGTTCTTC	CATSRVQGLAGVFKNNEQFF